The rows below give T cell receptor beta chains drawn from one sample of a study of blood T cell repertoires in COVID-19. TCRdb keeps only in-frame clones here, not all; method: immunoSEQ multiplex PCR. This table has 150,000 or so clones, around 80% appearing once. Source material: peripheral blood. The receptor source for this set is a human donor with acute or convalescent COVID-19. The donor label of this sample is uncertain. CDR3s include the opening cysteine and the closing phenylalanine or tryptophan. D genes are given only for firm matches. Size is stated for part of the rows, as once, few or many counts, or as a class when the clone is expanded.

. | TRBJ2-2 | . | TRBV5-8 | TGTGCCAGCACCTACCTGAGAAGCGCGAACACCGGGGAGCTGTTTTTT | CASTYLRSANTGELFF
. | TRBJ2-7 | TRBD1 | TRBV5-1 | TGCGCCAGCAGCCCCGGGACAGGGAGGTACGAGCAGTACTTC | CASSPGTGRYEQYF
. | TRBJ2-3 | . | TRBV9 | TGTGCCAGCAGCGCAAGACTAGTCACAGATACGCAGTATTTT | CASSARLVTDTQYF
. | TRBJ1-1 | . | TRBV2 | TGTGCCAGCAGTCCAAACGGTCGGATGACGGGGAACACTGAAGCTTTCTTT | CASSPNGRMTGNTEAFF
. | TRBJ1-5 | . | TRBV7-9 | TGTGCCAGCAGCTTAGAAGGGGGCAATCAGCCCCAGCATTTT | CASSLEGGNQPQHF
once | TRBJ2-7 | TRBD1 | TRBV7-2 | TGTGCCAGCAGCACCCAGACAGGGCCGTACGAGCAGTACTTC | CASSTQTGPYEQYF
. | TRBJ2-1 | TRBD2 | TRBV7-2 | TGTGCCAGCAGCCCACTGGGGGCTAGCGGGGGGATGGCGGATGAGCAGTTCTTC | CASSPLGASGGMADEQFF
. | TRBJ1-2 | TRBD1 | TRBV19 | TGTGCCATCTCCGCAGTCGGGACAGGGATGACCTACACCTTC | CAISAVGTGMTYTF
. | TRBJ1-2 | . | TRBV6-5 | TGTGCCAGCAGATCCTGGGGGGGTGGCTACACCTTC | CASRSWGGGYTF
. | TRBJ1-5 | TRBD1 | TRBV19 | TGTGCCAGTACCTCCGGGACAGGAGCGTTCAATCAGCCCCAGCATTTT | CASTSGTGAFNQPQHF
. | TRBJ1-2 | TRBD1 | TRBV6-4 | TGTGCCAGCACTGAGGGGACAGGGAACCCCTATGGCTACACCTTC | CASTEGTGNPYGYTF
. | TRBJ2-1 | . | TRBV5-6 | TGTGCCAGCAGTCAGGGATCTAGCTCCTACAATGAGCAGTTCTTC | CASSQGSSSYNEQFF
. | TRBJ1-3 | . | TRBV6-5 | TGTGCCAGCAGTTACTCCCCCCTCTCTGGAAACACCATATATTTT | CASSYSPLSGNTIYF
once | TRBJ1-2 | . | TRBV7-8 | TGTGCCAGCAGGCAGGGGATCGGGAATGGCTACACCTTC | CASRQGIGNGYTF
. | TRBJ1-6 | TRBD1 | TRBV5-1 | TGCGCCAGCAGCTGGGGACAGAATTCACCCCTCCACTTT | CASSWGQNSPLHF